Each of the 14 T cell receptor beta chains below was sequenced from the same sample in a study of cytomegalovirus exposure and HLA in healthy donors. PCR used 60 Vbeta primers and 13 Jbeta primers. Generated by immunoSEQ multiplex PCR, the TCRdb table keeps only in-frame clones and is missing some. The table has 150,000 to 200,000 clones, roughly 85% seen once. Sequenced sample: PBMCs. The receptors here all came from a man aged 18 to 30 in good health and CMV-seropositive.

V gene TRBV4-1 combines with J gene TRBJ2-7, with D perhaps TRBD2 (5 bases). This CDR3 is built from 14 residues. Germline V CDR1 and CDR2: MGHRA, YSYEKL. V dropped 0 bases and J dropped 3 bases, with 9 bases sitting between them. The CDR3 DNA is TGCGCCAGCAGCCAAGAGTTCGGGATCTACGAGCAGTACTTC. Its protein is CASSQEFGIYEQYF.

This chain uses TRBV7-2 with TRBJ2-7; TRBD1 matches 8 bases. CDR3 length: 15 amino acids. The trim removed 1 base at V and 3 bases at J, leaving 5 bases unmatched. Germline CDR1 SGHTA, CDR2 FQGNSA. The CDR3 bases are TGTGCCAGCAGCTTAGTTAACAGGGGGATCTACGAGCAGTACTTC. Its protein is CASSLVNRGIYEQYF. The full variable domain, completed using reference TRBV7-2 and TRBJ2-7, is GAGVSQSPSNKVTEKGKDVELRCDPISGHTALYWYRQSLGQGLEFLIYFQGNSAPDKSGLPSDRFSAERTGGSVSTLTIQRTQQEDSAVYLCASSLVNRGIYEQYFGPGTRLTVT.

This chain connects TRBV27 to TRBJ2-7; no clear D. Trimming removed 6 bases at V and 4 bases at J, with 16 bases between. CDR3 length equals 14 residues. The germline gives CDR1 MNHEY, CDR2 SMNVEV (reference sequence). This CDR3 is CASRDTGLPYEQYF. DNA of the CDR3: TGTGCCAGCAGAGATACGGGTCTCCCTTACGAGCAGTACTTC.

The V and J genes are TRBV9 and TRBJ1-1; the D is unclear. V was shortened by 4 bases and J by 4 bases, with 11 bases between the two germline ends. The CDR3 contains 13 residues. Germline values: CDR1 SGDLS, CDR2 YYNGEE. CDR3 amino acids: CASSTFTSTEAFF. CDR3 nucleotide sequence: TGTGCCAGCAGCACCTTTACAAGCACTGAAGCTTTCTTT.

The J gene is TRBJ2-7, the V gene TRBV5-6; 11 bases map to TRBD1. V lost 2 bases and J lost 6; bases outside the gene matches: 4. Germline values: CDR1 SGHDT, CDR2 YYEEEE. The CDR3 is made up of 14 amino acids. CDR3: CASSFRDRGFEQYF. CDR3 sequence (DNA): TGTGCCAGCAGCTTCCGGGACAGGGGGTTCGAGCAGTACTTC.

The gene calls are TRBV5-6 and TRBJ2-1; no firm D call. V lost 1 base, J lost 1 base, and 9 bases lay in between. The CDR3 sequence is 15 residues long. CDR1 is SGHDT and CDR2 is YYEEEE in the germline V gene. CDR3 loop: CASSLMRFSYNEQFF. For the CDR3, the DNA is TGTGCCAGCAGCTTGATGCGGTTTTCCTACAATGAGCAGTTCTTC.

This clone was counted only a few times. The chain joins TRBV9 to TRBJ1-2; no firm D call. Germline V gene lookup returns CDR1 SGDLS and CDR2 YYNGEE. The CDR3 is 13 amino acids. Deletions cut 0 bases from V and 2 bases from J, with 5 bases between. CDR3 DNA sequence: TGTGCCAGCAGCGTAGACGGGAACTATGGCTACACCTTC. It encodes CASSVDGNYGYTF.

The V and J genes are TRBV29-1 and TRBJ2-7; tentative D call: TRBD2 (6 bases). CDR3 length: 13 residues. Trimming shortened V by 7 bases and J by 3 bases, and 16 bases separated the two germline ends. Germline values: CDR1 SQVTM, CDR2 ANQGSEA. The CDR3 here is CSARGGESYEQYF. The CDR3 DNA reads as TGCAGCGCCCGGGGCGGGGAGAGCTACGAGCAGTACTTC.

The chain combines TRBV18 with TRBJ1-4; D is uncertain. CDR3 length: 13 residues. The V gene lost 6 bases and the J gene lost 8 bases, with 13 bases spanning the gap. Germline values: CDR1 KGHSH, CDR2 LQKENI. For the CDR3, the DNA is TGTGCCAGCTCGGAGCTGTACGCAGAAAAACTGTTTTTT. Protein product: CASSELYAEKLFF.

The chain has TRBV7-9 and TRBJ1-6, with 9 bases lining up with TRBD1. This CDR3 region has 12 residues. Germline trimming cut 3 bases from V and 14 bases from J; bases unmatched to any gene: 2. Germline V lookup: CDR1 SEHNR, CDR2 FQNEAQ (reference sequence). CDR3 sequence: CASSLDRGSLHF. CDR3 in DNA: TGTGCCAGCAGCTTGGACAGGGGCTCCCTCCACTTT.

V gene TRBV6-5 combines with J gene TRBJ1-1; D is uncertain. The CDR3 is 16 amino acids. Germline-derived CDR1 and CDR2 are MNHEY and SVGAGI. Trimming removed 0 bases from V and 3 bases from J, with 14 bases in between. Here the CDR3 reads CASSYSGLGRYTEAFF. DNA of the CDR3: TGTGCCAGCAGTTACTCCGGTCTGGGCAGATACACTGAAGCTTTCTTT.

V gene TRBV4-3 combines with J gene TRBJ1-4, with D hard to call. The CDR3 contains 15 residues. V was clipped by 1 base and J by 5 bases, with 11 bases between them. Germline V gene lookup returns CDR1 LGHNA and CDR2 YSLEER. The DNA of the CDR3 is TGCGCCAGCAGCCAAGTCCCGGTGAGGAATGAAAAACTGTTTTTT. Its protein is CASSQVPVRNEKLFF.

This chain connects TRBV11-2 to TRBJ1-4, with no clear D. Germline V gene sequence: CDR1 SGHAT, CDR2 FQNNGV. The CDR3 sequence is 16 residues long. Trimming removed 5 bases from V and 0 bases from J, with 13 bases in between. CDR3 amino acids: CASSPIRGPTNEKLFF. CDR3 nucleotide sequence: TGTGCCAGCAGCCCCATCCGGGGTCCAACTAATGAAAAACTGTTTTTT.

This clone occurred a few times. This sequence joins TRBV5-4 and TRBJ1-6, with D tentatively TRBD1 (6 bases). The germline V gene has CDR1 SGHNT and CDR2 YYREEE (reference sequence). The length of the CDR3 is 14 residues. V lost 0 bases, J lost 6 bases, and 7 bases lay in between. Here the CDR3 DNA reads TGTGCCAGCAGCTTGGCAGGGGTTAATTCACCCCTCCACTTT. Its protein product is CASSLAGVNSPLHF.